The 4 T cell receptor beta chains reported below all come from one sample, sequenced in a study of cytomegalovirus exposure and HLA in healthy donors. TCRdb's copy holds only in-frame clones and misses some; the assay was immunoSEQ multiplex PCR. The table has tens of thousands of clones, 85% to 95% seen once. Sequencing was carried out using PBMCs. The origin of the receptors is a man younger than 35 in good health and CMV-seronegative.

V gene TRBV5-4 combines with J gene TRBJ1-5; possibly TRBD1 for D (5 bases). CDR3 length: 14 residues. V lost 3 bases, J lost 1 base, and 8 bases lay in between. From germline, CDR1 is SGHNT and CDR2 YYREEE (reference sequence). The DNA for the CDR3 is TGTGCCAGCAGCTCCGGGGGGAGCAATCAGCCCCAGCATTTT. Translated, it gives CASSSGGSNQPQHF.

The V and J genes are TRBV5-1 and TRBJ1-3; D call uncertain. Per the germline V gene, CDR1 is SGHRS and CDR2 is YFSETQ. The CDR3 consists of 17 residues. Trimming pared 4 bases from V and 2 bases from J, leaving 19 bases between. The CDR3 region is CASSPLSEVRPGNTIYF. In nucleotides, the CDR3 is TGCGCCAGCAGCCCCCTCAGTGAGGTCCGTCCTGGAAACACCATATATTTT.

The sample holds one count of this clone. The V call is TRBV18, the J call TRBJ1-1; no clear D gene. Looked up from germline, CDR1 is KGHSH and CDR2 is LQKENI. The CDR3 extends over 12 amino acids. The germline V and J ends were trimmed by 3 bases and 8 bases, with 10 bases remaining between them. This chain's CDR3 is CASSPLQNEAFF. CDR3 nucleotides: TGTGCCAGCTCACCTCTACAGAACGAAGCTTTCTTT.

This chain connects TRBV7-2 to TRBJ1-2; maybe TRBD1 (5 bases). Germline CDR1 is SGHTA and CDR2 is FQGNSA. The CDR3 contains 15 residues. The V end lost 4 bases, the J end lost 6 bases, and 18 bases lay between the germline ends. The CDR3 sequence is CASSSQPGFLDGYTF. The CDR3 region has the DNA TGTGCCAGCAGCTCCCAACCAGGGTTCCTTGATGGCTACACCTTC.